This entry lists 14 T cell receptor beta chains sequenced from one sample in a study of cytomegalovirus exposure and HLA in healthy donors. Sequencing used immunoSEQ multiplex PCR; TCRdb keeps in-frame clones, though not all of them. This table holds approximately 200,000 clones, 88% found once. Specimen: PBMCs. The receptors derive from a woman in her late teens or twenties in good health and CMV-seronegative.

The J gene is TRBJ2-2, the V gene TRBV9; TRBD2 matches 14 bases. The V and J ends lost 2 bases and 6 bases, in that order; junction bases with no gene match: 6. Germline-derived CDR1 and CDR2 are SGDLS and YYNGEE. The CDR3 length is 17 residues. As DNA, the CDR3 is TGTGCCAGCAGCGTCGGACTAGCGGGAGGCCAGGCCGGGGAGCTGTTTTTT. Translated: CASSVGLAGGQAGELFF.

V gene TRBV6-1 combines with J gene TRBJ1-4, with D unresolved. Trimming cost V 0 bases and J 7 bases, with 18 bases left between them. The CDR3 consists of 17 residues. Germline-derived CDR1 and CDR2 are MNHNS and SASEGT. This chain's CDR3 is CASSEAALQVGLEKLFF. CDR3 sequence (DNA): TGTGCCAGCAGTGAAGCGGCATTACAAGTTGGCCTTGAAAAACTGTTTTTT.

This clone has a single count. The chain has TRBV5-1 and TRBJ2-1; weak D call: TRBD2 (6 bases). V was clipped by 3 bases and J by 5 bases, with 12 bases between them. The CDR3 contains 14 residues. The germline V gene encodes CDR1 SGHRS and CDR2 YFSETQ. CDR3 sequence (DNA): TGCGCCAGCAGCTCCCTGACTAGGAACAATGAGCAGTTCTTC. It yields the protein CASSSLTRNNEQFF.

The chain couples TRBV20-1 to TRBJ1-2, with unresolved D. Trimming cost V 6 bases and J 8 bases, with 13 bases left between them. Germline lookup yields CDR1 DFQATT and CDR2 SNEGSKA (reference sequence). The CDR3 is 11 residues long. This CDR3 reads CSAGEDWGYTF. In DNA form, the CDR3 reads TGCAGTGCCGGAGAGGATTGGGGCTACACCTTC.

The chain is built from TRBV27 and TRBJ1-5; the D gene is possibly TRBD1 (6 bases). The length of the CDR3 is 14 residues. V lost 5 bases and J lost 3, with 11 bases in between. Germline V gives CDR1 MNHEY, CDR2 SMNVEV (reference sequence). DNA for the CDR3: TGTGCCAGCAGTGAGACAGGACCCAATCAGCCCCAGCATTTT. Translation gives CASSETGPNQPQHF.

The chain joins TRBV18 to TRBJ1-4; D gene uncertain. This CDR3 spans 16 amino acids. Germline CDR1 reads KGHSH; CDR2 reads LQKENI. V lost 5 bases and J lost 0, with 13 bases in between. The CDR3 spells CASSAQTLATNEKLFF. The CDR3 bases are TGTGCCAGCTCAGCCCAGACTCTTGCAACTAATGAAAAACTGTTTTTT.

The rearrangement joins TRBV11-2 to TRBJ1-1; D unclear. The CDR3 is made up of 13 amino acids. Between the trimmed V and J ends, which lost 3 bases and 3 bases, there was a span of 8 bases. Per the germline V gene, CDR1 is SGHAT and CDR2 is FQNNGV. CDR3 sequence reads: CASSLSTYTEAFF. The CDR3 coding sequence is TGTGCCAGCAGCTTGAGTACCTACACTGAAGCTTTCTTT.

Concerning this clone itself: Distinct nucleotide sequences in the sample also encode this CDR3. The chain recombines TRBV28 with TRBJ2-7, with 7 positions matching TRBD1. Germline lookup yields CDR1 MDHEN and CDR2 SYDVKM. V trimming: 5 bases; J trimming: 2 bases; junction bases outside the gene matches: 6. The CDR3 length is 14 residues. For the CDR3, the DNA is TGTGCCAGCAGTACCCGGGACAGAACCTACGAGCAGTACTTC. Protein product: CASSTRDRTYEQYF.

The chain is built from TRBV6-1 and TRBJ1-2, with a tentative D call TRBD1 (6 bases). This CDR3 has 10 residues. V was pared by 11 bases and J by 6 bases, with 10 bases between. Germline loops: CDR1 MNHNS, CDR2 SASEGT. The CDR3 reads CASYRDGYTF. CDR3 DNA: TGTGCCTCTTACAGGGATGGCTACACCTTC.

This chain links TRBV27 with TRBJ2-5; tentative D call: TRBD2 (6 bases). This CDR3 is built from 17 residues. CDR1 is MNHEY and CDR2 is SMNVEV in the germline V gene (reference sequence). V lost 3 bases, J lost 2 bases, and 19 bases lay in between. DNA of the CDR3: TGTGCCAGCAGTTTGACTAGGAGGGGTTCGTCTCAAGAGACCCAGTACTTC. It specifies CASSLTRRGSSQETQYF.

This clone was recorded once. J is TRBJ2-2 and V is TRBV27, with D hard to call. Germline V gene sequence: CDR1 MNHEY, CDR2 SMNVEV (reference sequence). V lost 7 bases and J lost 2, with 11 bases in between. CDR3 length equals 14 residues. In DNA, the CDR3 is TGTGCCAGCACCTCGACACTTAACACCGGGGAGCTGTTTTTT. It translates to CASTSTLNTGELFF.

The chain is built from TRBV7-2 and TRBJ2-1, with 9 nucleotides matching TRBD1. This CDR3 has 15 amino acids. Germline V gene sequence: CDR1 SGHTA, CDR2 FQGNSA. Trimming cost V 4 bases and J 5 bases; bases outside gene matches: 6. CDR3 coding DNA: TGTGCCAGCAGCTCTACAGGGGGCAAGAACAATGAGCAGTTCTTC. It specifies CASSSTGGKNNEQFF.

The gene calls are TRBV6-1 and TRBJ1-2, with D tentatively TRBD1 (5 bases). CDR3 size: 16 residues. Trimming pared 4 bases from V and 4 bases from J, leaving 19 bases between. CDR1 MNHNS and CDR2 SASEGT come from the germline V gene. CDR3 residues: CASSGGDGPSVYGYTF. Written as DNA, the CDR3 is TGTGCCAGCAGTGGGGGGGACGGACCATCGGTCTATGGCTACACCTTC.

The genes are TRBV29-1 and TRBJ2-7; 7 positions agree with TRBD2. CDR3 size: 14 residues. J was trimmed by 5 bases and V by 1 base; bases with no gene match: 8. Germline values: CDR1 SQVTM, CDR2 ANQGSEA. The CDR3 DNA sequence: TGCAGCGTTGAAGGGGCGGGAGTGTCCCACGAGCAGTACTTC. Translating it yields CSVEGAGVSHEQYF.